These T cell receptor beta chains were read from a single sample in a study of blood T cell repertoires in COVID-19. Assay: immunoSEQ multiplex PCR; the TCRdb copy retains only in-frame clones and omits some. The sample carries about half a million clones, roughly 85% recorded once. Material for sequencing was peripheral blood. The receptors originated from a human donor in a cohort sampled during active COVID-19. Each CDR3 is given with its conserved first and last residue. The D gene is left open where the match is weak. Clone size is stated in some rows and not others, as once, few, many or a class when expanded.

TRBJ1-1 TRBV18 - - TGTGCCAGCTCACCCGCAGGGACACGGACCACTGAAGCTTTCTTT CASSPAGTRTTEAFF
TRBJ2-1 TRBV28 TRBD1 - TGTGCCAGCAGTCTACCGGGACAGACGAACAATGAGCAGTTCTTC CASSLPGQTNNEQFF
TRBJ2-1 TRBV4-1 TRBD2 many TGCGCCAGCAGCCAGCCCGGGAGGGGGGCGCAAAATGAGCAGTTCTTC CASSQPGRGAQNEQFF
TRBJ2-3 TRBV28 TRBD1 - TGTGCCAGCAGGACAGGGGGCAATACGCAGTATTTT CASRTGGNTQYF
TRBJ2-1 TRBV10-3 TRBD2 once TGTGCCATCAGTGAGAGGGGCGGGAGGGCCGTCGACAATGAGCAGTTCTTC CAISERGGRAVDNEQFF
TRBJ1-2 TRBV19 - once TGTGCCAGCCACAGCAACTATGGCTACACCTTC CASHSNYGYTF
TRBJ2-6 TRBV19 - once TGTGCCAGTAGTCTTTACCCCCAGGGTGACGGGGCCAACGTCCTGACTTTC CASSLYPQGDGANVLTF
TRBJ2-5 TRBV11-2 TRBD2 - TGTGCCAGCAGCTTATTGGTTAGCGGGAGAAGGAGAGAGACCCAGTACTTC CASSLLVSGRRRETQYF
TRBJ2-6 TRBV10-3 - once TGTGCCATCACTGACCAGGGTCCCACCTCTGGGGCCAACGTCCTGACTTTC CAITDQGPTSGANVLTF
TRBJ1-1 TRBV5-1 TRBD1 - TGCGCCAGCAGCCTCAGTCTTCCCGGGACAGGGACTGAAGCTTTCTTT CASSLSLPGTGTEAFF
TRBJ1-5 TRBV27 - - TGTGCCAGCGGATACTATAGCAATCAGCCCCAGCATTTT CASGYYSNQPQHF
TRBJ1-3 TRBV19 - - TGTGCCAGTGGGGGCGCGGCTGGAAACACCATATATTTT CASGGAAGNTIYF
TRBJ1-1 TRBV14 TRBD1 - TGTGCCAGCAGCCTTAGACAGGGGGCCGGCACTGAAGCTTTCTTT CASSLRQGAGTEAFF
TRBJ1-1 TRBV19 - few TGTGCCAGTAGTTCCACGACAGACACTGAAGCTTTCTTT CASSSTTDTEAFF
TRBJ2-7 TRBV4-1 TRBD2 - TGCGCCAGCAGCCGAGGACTAGCGGGGACTAGCTCCTACGAGCAGTACTTC CASSRGLAGTSSYEQYF
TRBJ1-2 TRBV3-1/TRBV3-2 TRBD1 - TGTGCCAGCAGCCCTTGGACCCTTGGACAGGGGGCAGGGGGCTACACCTTC CASSPWTLGQGAGGYTF
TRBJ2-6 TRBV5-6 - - TGTGCCAGCAGCTTTTGGGCGGGTGGGGCCAACGTCCTGACTTTC CASSFWAGGANVLTF
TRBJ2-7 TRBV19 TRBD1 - TGTGCCAGTATGTCCGTGACAGGGGGTAGCACCTACGAGCAGTACTTC CASMSVTGGSTYEQYF
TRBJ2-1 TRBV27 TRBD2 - TGTGCCAGCAGTCAAGGACTAGCGGGAGGGCATGAGCAGTTCTTC CASSQGLAGGHEQFF
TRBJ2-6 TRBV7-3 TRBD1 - TGTGCCAGCAGTTTTCTACCGGGACAGGGGACCGCCGTCCTGACTTTC CASSFLPGQGTAVLTF
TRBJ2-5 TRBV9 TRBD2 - TGTGCCAGCAGCTCCGGATTTGGGGGGGATCAAGAGACCCAGTACTTC CASSSGFGGDQETQYF
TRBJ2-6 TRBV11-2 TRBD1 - TGTGCCAGCAGCCCGTCGGTCAGGGGGCTTACTGGGGCCAACGTCCTGACTTTC CASSPSVRGLTGANVLTF